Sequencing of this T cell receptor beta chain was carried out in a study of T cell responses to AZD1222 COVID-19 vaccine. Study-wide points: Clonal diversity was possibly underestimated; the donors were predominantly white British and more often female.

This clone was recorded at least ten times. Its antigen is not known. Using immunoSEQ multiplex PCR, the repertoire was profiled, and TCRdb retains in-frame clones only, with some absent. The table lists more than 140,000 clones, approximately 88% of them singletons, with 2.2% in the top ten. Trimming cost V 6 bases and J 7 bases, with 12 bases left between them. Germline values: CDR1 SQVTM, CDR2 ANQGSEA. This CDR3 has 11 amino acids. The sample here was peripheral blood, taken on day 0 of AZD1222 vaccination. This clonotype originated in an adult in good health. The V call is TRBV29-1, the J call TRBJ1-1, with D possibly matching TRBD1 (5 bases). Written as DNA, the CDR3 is TGCAGCGTCGCCCCGGGACTTGAAGCTTTCTTT. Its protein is CSVAPGLEAFF.